Each of the 12 T cell receptor beta chains below was sequenced from the same sample in a study of beta chain features in type 1 diabetes. cDNA synthesis used the whole RNA isolate, giving expressed TCRB sequences. Using immunoSEQ multiplex PCR, the repertoire was profiled, and TCRdb retains in-frame clones only, with some absent. The table lists about 260,000 clones, approximately 25% of them singletons. Antigens of these TCRs are unknown. Study results and caveats: In every one of the four CD4+ subsets, TCRB CDR3s were moderately but significantly shorter in Type 1 diabetes patients.

Sequenced material: naive CD4+ T cells from blood. Receptor source: a woman aged 30 to 39 with type 1 diabetes.

Of note for this clone: Within the sample, other DNA sequences also encode this same CDR3. CDR3 amino acids: CASSFSGGYEQYF. The DNA for the CDR3 is TGTGCCAGCAGTTTCTCGGGTGGATACGAGCAGTACTTC. The rearrangement joins TRBV27 to TRBJ2-7; the D is unclear. CDR3 size: 13 residues. Trimming shortened V by 3 bases and J by 4 bases, and 10 bases separated the two germline ends. CDR1 is MNHEY, CDR2 SMNVEV, per germline (reference sequence).

The rearrangement joins TRBV18 to TRBJ2-1, with 11 bases identical to TRBD2. V shed 1 base and J 8 bases; nucleotides not matched to a gene: 19. This CDR3 comprises 20 residues. Germline CDR1 reads KGHSH; CDR2 reads LQKENI. The chain's CDR3 is CASSPRIAPSGGYINHEQFF. DNA for the CDR3: TGTGCCAGCTCACCACGTATCGCACCTAGCGGGGGGTATATTAACCATGAGCAGTTCTTC.

The genes are TRBV29-1 and TRBJ1-2; D may be TRBD1 (5 bases). Germline V CDR1 and CDR2: SQVTM, ANQGSEA. This CDR3 is 11 amino acids long. V lost 4 bases and J 6 bases, leaving 9 bases between the germline ends. The CDR3 sequence is CSVGGEDGYTF. CDR3 coding DNA: TGCAGCGTTGGAGGGGAGGATGGCTACACCTTC.

The CDR3 sequence: CASSLGWGETQYF. CDR3 bases: TGCGCCAGCAGCTTGGGGTGGGGCGAGACCCAGTACTTC. This chain joins TRBV5-1 and TRBJ2-5; D might be TRBD1 (5 bases). The germline gives CDR1 SGHRS, CDR2 YFSETQ. The CDR3 has 13 amino acids. The germline V and J ends were trimmed by 0 bases and 5 bases, with 8 bases remaining between them.

The chain joins TRBV19 to TRBJ2-1; 9 nucleotides line up with TRBD2. This CDR3 has 15 amino acids. The V segment lost 4 bases and the J segment 5 bases; nucleotides outside the gene matches: 6. Germline lookup yields CDR1 LNHDA and CDR2 SQIVND (reference sequence). CDR3 sequence: CASSTRLADHNEQFF. The DNA of the CDR3 is TGTGCCAGTAGTACCCGACTAGCGGACCACAATGAGCAGTTCTTC.

The chain links TRBV7-9 to TRBJ1-3, with no clear D. The CDR3 has 14 residues. Germline CDR1 reads SEHNR; CDR2 reads FQNEAQ (reference sequence). Deletions cut 3 bases from V and 2 bases from J, with 8 bases between. The CDR3 loop reads CASSLWSPGNTIYF. For the CDR3, the DNA is TGTGCCAGCAGCTTGTGGAGCCCTGGAAACACCATATATTTT.

This clone was found a few times. This chain joins TRBV30 and TRBJ1-1; D not certain. CDR3 size: 13 residues. The V and J ends lost 1 base and 5 bases respectively, with 11 bases between them. Per germline, CDR1 GTSNPN and CDR2 SVGIG (reference sequence). This CDR3 is CAWSGPPGTEAFF. CDR3 coding DNA: TGTGCCTGGAGTGGTCCTCCCGGGACTGAAGCTTTCTTT.

The chain has TRBV7-9 and TRBJ2-3; 15 nucleotides agree with TRBD2. The CDR3 has 16 residues. The germline gives CDR1 SEHNR, CDR2 FQNEAQ (reference sequence). After removal of 6 bases from V and 4 bases from J, the junction contained 5 bases not matched to a gene. Here the CDR3 reads CASRRGLAGGADTQYF. DNA of the CDR3: TGTGCCAGCAGGAGGGGACTAGCGGGAGGTGCAGATACGCAGTATTTT.

The rearrangement uses TRBV6-5 and TRBJ1-2; the D gene is possibly TRBD1 (5 bases). V shed 0 bases and J shed 7 bases, with 9 bases lying between them. The CDR3 has 13 residues. The germline V gene has CDR1 MNHEY and CDR2 SVGAGI. The CDR3 DNA reads as TGTGCCAGCAGTTACTCGGGAAGGGGTGGCTACACCTTC. This gives the protein CASSYSGRGGYTF.

This clone was picked up a small number of times. This rearrangement joins TRBV9 to TRBJ1-2; the D is unclear. In germline, CDR1 is SGDLS, CDR2 YYNGEE. The CDR3 consists of 15 residues. Trimming shortened V by 4 bases and J by 0 bases, and 13 bases separated the two germline ends. The CDR3 bases are TGTGCCAGCAGCCCCGAGGGATCTACTAACTATGGCTACACCTTC. Encoded protein: CASSPEGSTNYGYTF. The full variable domain, in which reference TRBV9 and TRBJ1-2 provide the parts outside the CDR3, is DSGVTQTPKHLITATGQRVTLRCSPRSGDLSVYWYQQSLDQGLQFLIQYYNGEERAKGNILERFSAQQFPDLHSELNLSSLELGDSALYFCASSPEGSTNYGYTFGSGTRLTVV.

This clone was counted a few times. The V gene is TRBV2, the J gene TRBJ1-3; D gene ambiguous. V was pared by 6 bases and J by 4 bases, with 7 bases between. Looked up from germline, CDR1 is SNHLY and CDR2 is FYNNEI. The CDR3 extends over 12 amino acids. The CDR3 loop is CASSRGGNTIYF. The CDR3 DNA sequence: TGTGCCAGCAGCCGAGGGGGAAACACCATATATTTT.

This clone was found a few times. The chain carries TRBV18 and TRBJ1-2; 7 bases line up with TRBD1. Per germline, CDR1 KGHSH and CDR2 LQKENI. The CDR3 runs 15 residues. With 5 bases clipped from V and 4 bases from J, the junction kept 10 bases outside the gene matches. The CDR3 DNA reads as TGTGCCAGCTCATCTCGAACAGGGGAGAGCTATGGCTACACCTTC. Translation gives CASSSRTGESYGYTF.